This T cell receptor (beta chain) came from a study of T cells in Graves' hyperthyroidism and ophthalmopathy. CDR1 is SGHVS and CDR2 is FQNEAQ in the germline V gene. CDR3 length: 14 residues. Trimming shortened V by 5 bases and J by 8 bases, and 16 bases separated the two germline ends. Concerning this clonotype itself: Its antigen is unknown.

Study-wide results and caveats: The model's output predicted ophthalmopathy at a median of about 5.9 months prior to onset.

The investigators amplified TCR beta CDR3 regions from RNA transcripts. The HTBI primer set was used in a first-round RT-PCR of the TCR CDR3. Via MiXCR, TCRdb re-called the multiplex PCR reads, giving one row per CDR3 protein. The table includes approximately 500,000 distinct CDR3 sequences, 40% to 55% detected once. This TCR was sampled from a woman aged 18-29 years with Graves' hyperthyroidism. Sample: peripheral blood or thyroid tissue (not recorded which). The chain recombines TRBV7-8 with TRBJ1-3; D is undetermined. CDR3 loop: CASSPTARVDTIYF. The CDR3 DNA reads as TGTGCCAGCAGCCCTACCGCTAGGGTAGACACCATATATTTT.